This T cell receptor (beta chain) was found in a study of OX40 agonist ivuxolimab in advanced cancers. Study-level results: By week 6 at 0.1 to 3.0 mg/kg, blood CD4+ and CD8+ T cells had expanded clonally.

Measured with immunoSEQ multiplex PCR; TCRdb has only the in-frame clones, and not every one. Here the sample spans some 23,000 clones, approximately 79% being singletons. This clone rates as medium-sized. Its matching antigen is unknown. Source: CD4+ or CD8+ T cells sorted from blood, taken in a trial of the OX40 agonist ivuxolimab. This receptor was taken from an adult with an advanced solid tumor such as melanoma, head and neck, liver or kidney cancer.

CDR3 in DNA: TGTGCCAGCAGCTTGCGAATCGAGAACACTGAAGCTTTCTTT. Its protein product is CASSLRIENTEAFF. The rearrangement joins TRBV7-8 to TRBJ1-1; unclear D gene. The ends were cut back, 3 bases at V and 1 base at J, with 9 bases in the middle. This CDR3 comprises 14 residues. Germline V CDR1 and CDR2: SGHVS, FQNEAQ.